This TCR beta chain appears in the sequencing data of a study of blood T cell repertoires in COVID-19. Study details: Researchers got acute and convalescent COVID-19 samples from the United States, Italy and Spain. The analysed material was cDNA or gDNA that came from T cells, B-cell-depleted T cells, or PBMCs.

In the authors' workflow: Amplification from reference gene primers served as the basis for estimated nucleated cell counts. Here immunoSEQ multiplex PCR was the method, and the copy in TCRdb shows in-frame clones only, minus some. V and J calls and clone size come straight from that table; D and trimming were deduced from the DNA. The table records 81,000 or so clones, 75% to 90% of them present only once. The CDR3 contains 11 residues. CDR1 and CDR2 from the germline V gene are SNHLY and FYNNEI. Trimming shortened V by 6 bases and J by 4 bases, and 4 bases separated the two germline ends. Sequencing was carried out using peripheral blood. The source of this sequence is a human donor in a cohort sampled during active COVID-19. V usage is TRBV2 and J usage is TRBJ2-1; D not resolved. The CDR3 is CASSNYNEQFF. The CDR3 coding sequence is TGTGCCAGCAGCAATTACAATGAGCAGTTCTTC.